The 27 T cell receptor beta chains below were found in one sample sequenced in a study of PD-1 blockade in classical Hodgkin lymphoma. The protocol was immunoSEQ multiplex PCR, while the TCRdb copy is restricted to in-frame clones and leaves out a portion. The repertoire holds around 21,000 clones, with around 76% as singletons. Time point specified: cycle 4 day 1 (C4D1), after more than five weeks of nivolumab. Each patient relapsed following autologous stem cell transplantation, and prior brentuximab vedotin exposure differed. This material consisted of peripheral blood mononuclear cells (PBMCs), taken before the fourth cycle of nivolumab. Receptor source: a human donor with classical Hodgkin lymphoma.

The V gene is TRBV19, the J gene TRBJ1-5; the D gene is possibly TRBD1 (5 bases). Trimming took 9 bases from V and 0 from J, leaving 15 bases between them. CDR1 LNHDA and CDR2 SQIVND come from the germline V gene (reference sequence). The length of the CDR3 is 15 residues. The CDR3 is CASSFQGHSNQPQHF. Here the CDR3 DNA reads TGTGCCAGCTCTTTTCAGGGCCATAGCAATCAGCCCCAGCATTTT.

V is TRBV6-1 and J is TRBJ1-4; no reliable D call. V lost 1 base to trimming and J lost 3 bases, with 9 bases between them. Looked up from germline, CDR1 is MNHNS and CDR2 is SASEGT. This CDR3 spans 15 amino acids. The CDR3 region is CASSEGRAPNEKLFF. CDR3 bases: TGTGCCAGCAGTGAAGGCCGGGCTCCTAATGAAAAACTGTTTTTT.

The chain employs TRBV29-1 and TRBJ1-3; D perhaps matches TRBD1 (6 bases). Between the trimmed V and J ends, which lost 4 bases and 3 bases, there was a span of 10 bases. The length of the CDR3 is 13 residues. Germline loops: CDR1 SQVTM, CDR2 ANQGSEA. The CDR3 DNA sequence: TGCAGCGTTGCCTGGACAGTTGGAAACACCATATATTTT. Protein: CSVAWTVGNTIYF.

The chain links TRBV7-2 to TRBJ2-1, with a possible D match to TRBD1 (5 bases). CDR1 is SGHTA, CDR2 FQGNSA, per germline. V lost 0 bases, J lost 1 base, and 7 bases lay in between. The CDR3 covers 15 residues. CDR3 protein: CASSLAGPSYNEQFF. The CDR3, as DNA: TGTGCCAGCAGCTTAGCGGGGCCTTCCTACAATGAGCAGTTCTTC. Based on the CDR3 plus reference TRBV7-2 and TRBJ2-1, the full variable domain is GAGVSQSPSNKVTEKGKDVELRCDPISGHTALYWYRQSLGQGLEFLIYFQGNSAPDKSGLPSDRFSAERTGGSVSTLTIQRTQQEDSAVYLCASSLAGPSYNEQFFGPGTRLTVL.

CDR3 loop: CASSWPSQETQYF. The CDR3, as DNA: TGCGCCAGCAGCTGGCCTAGTCAAGAGACCCAGTACTTC. V is TRBV5-1 and J is TRBJ2-5; D is undetermined. The ends were cut back, 3 bases at V and 2 bases at J, with 8 bases in the middle. CDR3 size: 13 residues. CDR1 SGHRS and CDR2 YFSETQ come from the germline V gene.

The V call is TRBV19, the J call TRBJ1-2; TRBD1 is a possible D gene (5 bases). Per the germline V gene, CDR1 is LNHDA and CDR2 is SQIVND (reference sequence). V dropped 3 bases and J dropped 9 bases, with 14 bases sitting between them. The CDR3 runs 13 residues. CDR3 protein: CASSIRDGSSYTF. For the CDR3, the DNA is TGTGCCAGTAGTATCAGGGACGGTTCCAGCTACACCTTC.

V usage is TRBV5-5 and J usage is TRBJ1-1; D might be TRBD1 (5 bases). Per the germline V gene, CDR1 is SGHKS and CDR2 is YYEKEE (reference sequence). Trimming shortened V by 0 bases and J by 2 bases, and 5 bases separated the two germline ends. This CDR3 is 13 amino acids long. DNA of the CDR3: TGTGCCAGCAGCTTGGGGGACAACACTGAAGCTTTCTTT. This codes for CASSLGDNTEAFF.

The count of this clone is one. At the DNA level, this CDR3 is encoded by other sequences in the same sample as well. The chain is built from TRBV4-3 and TRBJ1-5; TRBD1 agrees at 9 bases. This CDR3 contains 14 residues. CDR1 is LGHNA, CDR2 YSLEER, per germline. The junction had 5 bases not matched to a gene; V was cut back by 4 bases and J by 7 bases. The CDR3 DNA reads as TGCGCCAGCAGCCTAAGACAGGGGGACCAGCCCCAGCATTTT. Encoded protein: CASSLRQGDQPQHF.

The chain carries TRBV6-1 and TRBJ2-7; D unclear. The V gene's germline CDR1 is MNHNS and CDR2 SASEGT. Trimming shortened V by 3 bases and J by 3 bases, and 9 bases separated the two germline ends. The length of the CDR3 is 13 residues. CDR3 in DNA: TGTGCCAGCAGTGATGGTTCCCGCTACGAGCAGTACTTC. The encoded protein is CASSDGSRYEQYF.

This chain uses TRBV19 with TRBJ1-1; D not certain. CDR3 length: 16 residues. The V gene lost 3 bases and the J gene lost 0 bases, with 14 bases spanning the gap. Germline loops: CDR1 LNHDA, CDR2 SQIVND (reference sequence). The CDR3 DNA sequence: TGTGCCAGTAGTATCCGCCCCGGCCATATGAACACTGAAGCTTTCTTT. It is translated as CASSIRPGHMNTEAFF. Variable domain in full (rest from reference TRBV19 and TRBJ1-1): DGGITQSPKYLFRKEGQNVTLSCEQNLNHDAMYWYRQDPGQGLRLIYYSQIVNDFQKGDIAEGYSVSREKKESFPLTVTSAQKNPTAFYLCASSIRPGHMNTEAFFGQGTRLTVV.

This clone was recorded once. The chain combines TRBV7-9 with TRBJ1-2; tentatively, D is TRBD1 (5 bases). The V and J ends lost 7 bases and 8 bases respectively, with 17 bases between them. Per the germline V gene, CDR1 is SEHNR and CDR2 is FQNEAQ (reference sequence). This CDR3 region has 13 residues. The CDR3 sequence: CASTKAGVLGYTF. CDR3 nucleotides: TGTGCCAGCACCAAGGCGGGGGTATTGGGCTACACCTTC.

The V gene is TRBV5-5, the J gene TRBJ2-7, with D possibly being TRBD2 (5 bases). CDR1 and CDR2 from the germline V gene are SGHKS and YYEKEE (reference sequence). The CDR3 consists of 14 residues. Trimming removed 6 bases from V and 4 bases from J, with 17 bases in between. CDR3: CASNSLARDYEQYF. The CDR3 coding sequence is TGTGCCAGCAACTCTTTAGCGAGAGATTACGAGCAGTACTTC.

The V gene is TRBV5-1, the J gene TRBJ2-1; 9 positions match TRBD1. The J segment lost 9 bases and the V segment lost 0 bases, leaving 7 bases of the junction unmatched. Germline CDR1 and CDR2: SGHRS and YFSETQ. CDR3 length equals 15 residues. CDR3 region: CASSLGDRAVGEQFF. CDR3 sequence (DNA): TGCGCCAGCAGCTTGGGGGACAGGGCGGTAGGTGAGCAGTTCTTC.

This chain connects TRBV19 to TRBJ2-7; no definite D call. The V end lost 5 bases, the J end lost 3 bases, and 20 bases lay between the germline ends. The CDR3 has 16 amino acids. Germline CDR1 LNHDA, CDR2 SQIVND (reference sequence). The CDR3 region has the DNA TGTGCCAGTAGTGTAATGCTCCTCCCGGAACTCTACGAGCAGTACTTC. Translation: CASSVMLLPELYEQYF.

The chain carries TRBV5-6 and TRBJ1-4; 8 bases line up with TRBD1. The CDR3 consists of 14 residues. CDR1 is SGHDT and CDR2 is YYEEEE in the germline V gene. The junction had 7 bases not matched to a gene; V was cut back by 5 bases and J by 7 bases. For the CDR3, the DNA is TGTGCCAGCAGTTATCAGGGGGCGGGTGAAAAACTGTTTTTT. Its translation: CASSYQGAGEKLFF.

The chain joins TRBV28 to TRBJ1-2, with 8 bases fitting TRBD1. From germline, CDR1 is MDHEN and CDR2 SYDVKM. The V gene end was trimmed by 4 bases and the J gene end by 4 bases; junction bases not matched to a gene: 8. The CDR3 runs 15 residues. The CDR3 region has the DNA TGTGCCAGCAGTTATGACAGGGGTTTGAGCTATGGCTACACCTTC. It translates to CASSYDRGLSYGYTF.

This chain uses TRBV11-1 with TRBJ2-1; TRBD2 matches 9 bases. Germline values: CDR1 SGHAT, CDR2 FQDESV (reference sequence). V lost 4 bases to trimming and J lost 0 bases; unmatched junction nucleotides: 4. The CDR3 totals 16 residues. CDR3 residues: CASSSYSGSSYNEQFF. The DNA of the CDR3 is TGTGCCAGCAGCTCGTATAGCGGGAGCTCCTACAATGAGCAGTTCTTC.

This clone appeared a few times. The V and J genes are TRBV9 and TRBJ2-5, with 7 bases lining up with TRBD1. The V gene's germline CDR1 is SGDLS and CDR2 YYNGEE. V dropped 3 bases and J dropped 1; count of bases not matched to a gene: 6. CDR3 size: 15 residues. CDR3 nucleotide sequence: TGTGCCAGCAGCGGGGGACAGCCACTCCAAGAGACCCAGTACTTC. Its translation: CASSGGQPLQETQYF.

J is TRBJ1-1 and V is TRBV5-8; 7 bases line up with TRBD1. The J segment lost 4 bases and the V segment lost 1 base, leaving 4 bases of the junction unmatched. CDR1 SGHTS and CDR2 YDEGEE come from the germline V gene. This CDR3 has 14 residues. The CDR3 sequence is CASSLFQGGTEAFF. The CDR3 DNA reads TGTGCCAGCAGCTTGTTCCAGGGGGGCACTGAAGCTTTCTTT.

The V and J genes are TRBV7-3 and TRBJ2-1; 8 bases map to TRBD2. This CDR3 contains 15 residues. Germline V gives CDR1 SGHTA, CDR2 FQGTGA. Trimming at V came to 7 bases and at J to 7 bases, leaving 12 bases not matched to a gene. The CDR3 region is CASITPAGVLNEQFF. The CDR3 DNA reads TGTGCCAGCATAACCCCAGCGGGAGTATTAAATGAGCAGTTCTTC.

The rearrangement joins TRBV18 to TRBJ2-1; D remains unclear. From germline, CDR1 is KGHSH and CDR2 LQKENI. V gave up 6 bases and J gave up 0 bases, with 15 bases separating them. The CDR3 runs 16 residues. The CDR3 coding sequence is TGTGCCAGCTCCCCATCTTTAACGTACTCCTACAATGAGCAGTTCTTC. Encoded protein: CASSPSLTYSYNEQFF. Using reference TRBV18 and TRBJ2-1 for the parts outside the CDR3, the full variable domain is NAGVMQNPRHLVRRRGQEARLRCSPMKGHSHVYWYRQLPEEGLKFMVYLQKENIIDESGMPKERFSAEFPKEGPSILRIQQVVRGDSAAYFCASSPSLTYSYNEQFFGPGTRLTVL.

J is TRBJ2-1 and V is TRBV7-2, with 9 positions matching TRBD2. CDR3 length: 18 amino acids. Germline CDR1 SGHTA, CDR2 FQGNSA. Germline trimming cut 2 bases from V and 6 bases from J; bases unmatched to any gene: 14. This CDR3 is CASSLTARWRGGLNEQFF. CDR3 nucleotide sequence: TGTGCCAGCAGCTTAACGGCCAGGTGGCGGGGGGGCCTCAATGAGCAGTTCTTC.

The chain links TRBV28 to TRBJ1-2; tentative D call: TRBD1 (6 bases). Germline CDR1 MDHEN, CDR2 SYDVKM. Trimming pared 2 bases from V and 3 bases from J, leaving 13 bases between. The CDR3 covers 15 residues. CDR3 nucleotide sequence: TGTGCCAGCAGTTTAACAGGGCGAGGTGACTATGGCTACACCTTC. Translation gives CASSLTGRGDYGYTF.

The rearrangement uses TRBV19 and TRBJ2-3; D ambiguous. Germline CDR1 and CDR2: LNHDA and SQIVND (reference sequence). The CDR3 contains 12 residues. V lost 4 bases and J lost 7, with 9 bases in between. The chain's CDR3 is CASSTLQNTQYF. DNA of the CDR3: TGTGCCAGTAGTACCCTACAGAATACGCAGTATTTT.

The V call is TRBV19, the J call TRBJ2-7; D remains unclear. The CDR3 totals 13 residues. The germline V gene encodes CDR1 LNHDA and CDR2 SQIVND (reference sequence). Trimming removed 1 base at V and 3 bases at J, with 7 bases between. The CDR3 sequence: CASSIGGSYEQYF. In DNA form, the CDR3 reads TGTGCCAGTAGTATAGGTGGCAGCTACGAGCAGTACTTC.

The chain uses TRBV7-2 and TRBJ2-6, with a weak D call TRBD2 (6 bases). The CDR3 runs 15 residues. V lost 10 bases and J lost 0, with 13 bases in between. CDR1 SGHTA and CDR2 FQGNSA come from the germline V gene. The CDR3 DNA sequence: TGTGCCACCCGGATGGGGGGCTCTGGGGCCAACGTCCTGACTTTC. It is translated as CATRMGGSGANVLTF. Full variable domain (rest looked up from reference TRBV7-2 and TRBJ2-6): GAGVSQSPSNKVTEKGKDVELRCDPISGHTALYWYRQSLGQGLEFLIYFQGNSAPDKSGLPSDRFSAERTGGSVSTLTIQRTQQEDSAVYLCATRMGGSGANVLTFGAGSRLTVL.

The chain combines TRBV20-1 with TRBJ2-5, with D possibly matching TRBD1 (6 bases). The DNA end is a closer match to TRBJ2-7, so the J assignment may be wrong. This CDR3 is 11 amino acids long. Germline lookup yields CDR1 DFQATT and CDR2 SNEGSKA (reference sequence). CDR3 amino acids: CSAPQGYEQYF. In DNA, the CDR3 is TGCAGTGCACCACAGGGATACGAGCAGTACTTC.